This is a list of T cell receptor beta chains from one sample in a study of blood T cell repertoires in COVID-19. Assay used: immunoSEQ multiplex PCR; TCRdb lists only in-frame clones, some missing. The table shows 250,000 or so clones, with more than 70% occurring only once. The sample taken for sequencing was PBMCs or T cells enriched from blood (not recorded which). The source of these receptors is a woman between 40 and 55 years old with acute COVID-19. The CDR3 runs from the conserved cysteine through the conserved F or W. D genes are given only for firm matches. Part of the rows lack a size; the others show once, few, many or a class for expanded clones.

CASSLMVSGTTGNNEQFF,TGCGCCAGCAGCTTGATGGTGTCCGGGACTACCGGTAACAATGAGCAGTTCTTC,TRBD2,.,TRBJ2-1,TRBV5-1
CASSSLGTVGWLGYTF,TGTGCCAGCAGCTCGCTCGGGACAGTCGGGTGGCTAGGCTACACCTTC,TRBD1,.,TRBJ1-2,TRBV11-2
CASSSNPLAGALDTQYF,TGTGCCAGCAGCTCTAACCCACTAGCGGGGGCGTTGGATACGCAGTATTTT,TRBD2,.,TRBJ2-3,TRBV5-4
CATSRDRARGGDF,TGTGCCACCAGCAGAGATAGGGCGCGGGGAGGAGACTTC,.,.,TRBJ2-4,TRBV15
CAWIPDMNTEAFF,TGTGCCTGGATTCCAGACATGAACACTGAAGCTTTCTTT,.,.,TRBJ1-1,TRBV30
CASSGYRGDTEAFF,TGTGCCAGCAGTGGTTACCGAGGCGACACTGAAGCTTTCTTT,.,.,TRBJ1-1,TRBV2
CAWVAAGGVGTQYF,TGTGCCTGGGTCGCAGCAGGGGGCGTGGGGACCCAGTACTTC,TRBD1,.,TRBJ2-5,TRBV30
CAWSRILPKNIQYF,TGTGCCTGGTCGAGGATATTACCCAAAAACATTCAGTACTTC,.,.,TRBJ2-4,TRBV30
CASSLAAGNYGYTF,TGTGCCAGCAGCTTGGCAGCCGGGAACTATGGCTACACCTTC,.,.,TRBJ1-2,TRBV7-2
CASTTRGGLAANEQFF,TGTGCCAGCACCACACGGGGGGGGCTAGCTGCCAATGAGCAGTTCTTC,TRBD2,.,TRBJ2-1,TRBV19
CASSRPDRGIYGYTF,TGTGCCAGCAGCCGGCCGGACAGGGGAATCTATGGCTACACCTTC,TRBD1,.,TRBJ1-2,TRBV7-8
CASSHPTSAGAIYQETQYF,TGTGCCAGCAGCCATCCCACCTCAGCGGGGGCCATATACCAAGAGACCCAGTACTTC,TRBD2,.,TRBJ2-5,TRBV3-1/TRBV3-2
CASGLVLSGQGAQIVSYNEQFF,TGTGCTAGTGGTTTGGTACTCTCGGGACAGGGGGCGCAAATCGTTTCCTACAATGAGCAGTTCTTC,TRBD1,.,TRBJ2-1,TRBV12-5
CASRDTGYEQYF,TGTGCCAGCAGGGATACCGGGTACGAGCAGTACTTC,.,.,TRBJ2-7,TRBV2
CASSQNRAKETQYF,TGTGCCAGCAGCCAGAACAGGGCTAAAGAGACCCAGTACTTC,.,.,TRBJ2-5,TRBV3-1/TRBV3-2
CASSFPRGGKDNEQFF,TGTGCCAGCAGCTTCCCCCGGGGGGGGAAGGACAATGAGCAGTTCTTC,TRBD2,.,TRBJ2-1,TRBV7-2
CASSTEGHNYGYTF,TGTGCCAGCAGCACGGAGGGGCATAACTATGGCTACACCTTC,.,once,TRBJ1-2,TRBV7-9
CASSQPVAGEQYNEQFF,TGCGCCAGCAGCCAACCGGTAGCGGGAGAACAGTACAATGAGCAGTTCTTC,TRBD2,few,TRBJ2-1,TRBV5-1
CASSRGPLQETQYF,TGTGCCAGCAGCCGGGGCCCGTTGCAAGAGACCCAGTACTTC,.,.,TRBJ2-5,TRBV7-8
CASSYSGTGDTFEQYF,TGTGCCAGCAGTTACTCTGGGACAGGGGATACTTTCGAGCAGTACTTC,TRBD1,.,TRBJ2-7,TRBV6-5
CASSVDTSNQPQHF,TGTGCCAGTAGTGTTGACACTAGCAATCAGCCCCAGCATTTT,.,.,TRBJ1-5,TRBV19
CASSPEDRAGNQPQHF,TGTGCCAGCAGCCCCGAGGACAGGGCAGGTAATCAGCCCCAGCATTTT,TRBD1,.,TRBJ1-5,TRBV7-8
CARSRGQYSNQPQHF,TGTGCCAGAAGCCGGGGACAGTATAGCAATCAGCCCCAGCATTTT,.,.,TRBJ1-5,TRBV7-5
CATSEMGLENTGELFF,TGTGCCACCAGTGAAATGGGGCTAGAGAACACCGGGGAGCTGTTTTTT,.,.,TRBJ2-2,TRBV24-1
CASTDLGGQYF,TGTGCCAGCACCGACCTGGGGGGGCAGTACTTC,.,.,TRBJ2-7,TRBV6-5
CASSLRGGAFF,TGTGCCAGCAGCTTGCGAGGAGGAGCTTTCTTT,.,.,TRBJ1-1,TRBV11-3
CASGSGADYGYTF,TGTGCCAGCGGGTCAGGGGCAGACTATGGCTACACCTTC,.,few,TRBJ1-2,TRBV2
CASSPGLAGRANTGELFF,TGCGCCAGCAGCCCGGGACTAGCGGGGAGAGCGAACACCGGGGAGCTGTTTTTT,TRBD2,.,TRBJ2-2,TRBV5-1
CASSYGRLAGVLNEQFF,TGTGCCAGCAGCTACGGAAGGCTAGCGGGAGTCTTGAATGAGCAGTTCTTC,TRBD2,.,TRBJ2-1,TRBV7-9
CASSLGAEAFF,TGTGCCAGCAGCTTAGGAGCTGAAGCTTTCTTT,.,.,TRBJ1-1,TRBV11-3
CASSLGSTATNEKLFF,TGTGCCAGCAGCTTAGGAAGCACTGCAACTAATGAAAAACTGTTTTTT,.,once,TRBJ1-4,TRBV11-2
CASSRQLAGASNTGELFF,TGCGCCAGCAGCCGACAGCTAGCGGGGGCCTCGAACACCGGGGAGCTGTTTTTT,TRBD2,.,TRBJ2-2,TRBV4-1
CASSVGLGGRNTGELFF,TGTGCCAGCAGCGTAGGGCTCGGGGGGAGGAACACCGGGGAGCTGTTTTTT,TRBD2,.,TRBJ2-2,TRBV9
CATSDLTELAGELFF,TGTGCCACCAGTGATTTGACAGAACTGGCCGGGGAGCTGTTTTTT,.,.,TRBJ2-2,TRBV24-1
CASSQDNSNSYNSPLHF,TGCGCCAGCAGCCAAGACAACAGCAACAGCTATAATTCACCCCTCCACTTT,.,.,TRBJ1-6,TRBV4-3
CASRNRQGKSGYTF,TGTGCCAGCAGGAATCGACAGGGCAAAAGTGGCTACACCTTC,TRBD1,.,TRBJ1-2,TRBV2
CASSFTDTQYF,TGTGCCAGCAGCTTCACAGATACGCAGTATTTT,.,.,TRBJ2-3,TRBV12-3/TRBV12-4
CASEPEDRGARGTEAFF,TGTGCCAGTGAGCCGGAGGACAGGGGCGCCCGTGGCACTGAAGCTTTCTTT,TRBD1,.,TRBJ1-1,TRBV19
CASSYAPGKIDTGELFF,TGTGCCAGCAGTTACGCCCCAGGGAAAATCGACACCGGGGAGCTGTTTTTT,.,.,TRBJ2-2,TRBV6-2/TRBV6-3
CASSEQGKGEQYF,TGTGCCAGCAGTGAACAGGGTAAAGGCGAGCAGTACTTC,.,.,TRBJ2-7,TRBV2
CASSVLSSEQFF,TGTGCCAGCAGCGTACTAAGTTCGGAGCAGTTCTTC,.,.,TRBJ2-1,TRBV9
CATVGSQETQYF,TGTGCAACAGTGGGCAGCCAAGAGACCCAGTACTTC,.,.,TRBJ2-5,TRBV6-5
CASSQDRENTEAFF,TGTGCCAGCAGTCAGGACAGGGAGAACACTGAAGCTTTCTTT,TRBD1,.,TRBJ1-1,TRBV27
CASSSLAGGAKGANVLTF,TGTGCCAGCAGCTCTCTAGCGGGAGGGGCGAAGGGGGCCAACGTCCTGACTTTC,TRBD2,.,TRBJ2-6,TRBV5-5
CASGLGLAGGPGETQYF,TGTGCCAGCGGACTCGGACTAGCGGGGGGGCCGGGAGAGACCCAGTACTTC,TRBD2,.,TRBJ2-5,TRBV19
CASSQETRGPLHF,TGTGCCAGCAGCCAGGAGACCCGGGGACCCCTCCACTTT,.,.,TRBJ1-6,TRBV3-1/TRBV3-2
CASSISTSGSADTQYF,TGTGCCAGCAGTATATCGACTAGCGGGAGCGCAGATACGCAGTATTTT,TRBD2,.,TRBJ2-3,TRBV27
CASSQDAGQQNSPLHF,TGTGCCAGCAGCCAAGATGCGGGACAGCAAAATTCACCCCTCCACTTT,TRBD1,.,TRBJ1-6,TRBV14
CASSYPGGEAGNTIYF,TGTGCCAGCAGTTACCCAGGTGGTGAAGCTGGAAACACCATATATTTT,.,.,TRBJ1-3,TRBV6-6
CASSLVRQGLAFF,TGTGCCAGCAGTTTAGTTCGCCAGGGTTTAGCTTTCTTT,.,.,TRBJ1-1,TRBV27
CASSIRGRGEKLFF,TGTGCCAGTAGTATAAGAGGGCGCGGCGAAAAACTGTTTTTT,.,.,TRBJ1-4,TRBV19
CASSPSRSQTEAFF,TGTGCCAGCAGCCCTTCGCGGTCCCAGACTGAAGCTTTCTTT,.,.,TRBJ1-1,TRBV5-4
CASSLIVSGNGYTF,TGCGCCAGCAGCTTGATTGTCTCCGGGAATGGCTACACCTTC,.,.,TRBJ1-2,TRBV5-1
CASSPRRAEDEQFF,TGTGCCAGCTCACCAAGGCGGGCCGAAGATGAGCAGTTCTTC,.,.,TRBJ2-1,TRBV18
CSVGRRSGVSYNEQFF,TGCAGCGTAGGGAGAAGGAGCGGGGTTTCCTACAATGAGCAGTTCTTC,TRBD2,once,TRBJ2-1,TRBV29-1
CASSNPGQAMRQYF,TGTGCCAGTAGTAACCCGGGACAGGCGATGCGGCAGTACTTC,TRBD1,.,TRBJ2-7,TRBV19
CASRMTGAGEQYF,TGTGCCAGCAGGATGACAGGGGCGGGGGAGCAGTACTTC,TRBD1,.,TRBJ2-7,TRBV6-5
CATSRRQGLTNSPLHF,TGTGCCACCAGCAGAAGACAGGGTCTGACTAATTCACCCCTCCACTTT,TRBD1,few,TRBJ1-6,TRBV15
CASTKGATGQNQPQHF,TGTGCCAGTACCAAGGGAGCGACAGGGCAAAATCAGCCCCAGCATTTT,TRBD1,.,TRBJ1-5,TRBV19